This paragraph covers one T cell receptor beta chain sequence. The antigen is undetermined. This entry is derived from a study of blood T cells in healthy people across ages. Study-wide findings and caveats: PBMCs were not sorted, which prevented a conclusive comparison of naive versus antigen-experienced cells. Older age went with lower TCR beta diversity per million T cells, in a roughly linear way.

The second PCR ran 7 to 11 cycles with a sample-barcoded 5' primer and J-beta primers. A template-switch adaptor that had 12 random nucleotides put a tag on each cDNA molecule. Every sample gave at least 2.5 million paired-end reads containing CDR3. TCRdb recomputed calls from the 5' RACE reads with MiXCR, one row per CDR3 protein. Among hundreds of thousands of distinct CDR3 sequences, roughly 45% were seen once, and the ten largest hold 20% to 25%. Trimming stripped 6 bases from V and 3 bases from J, with 9 bases between. Per germline, CDR1 SGHTA and CDR2 FQGNSA. This CDR3 spans 13 amino acids. What was sequenced was blood. The chain carries TRBV7-2 and TRBJ1-5; D is unclear. The receptor was isolated from an older woman in good health. This CDR3 is CASSGRNNQPQHF. As DNA, the CDR3 is TGTGCCAGCAGTGGCCGGAACAATCAGCCCCAGCATTTT.